These 32 T cell receptor beta chains share one sample of origin, sequenced in a study of human T cells and chemical hapten exposure (dated by TCRdb to the early 2020s). Library prep was done by RACE. Data came from a NextSeq 500. Using fastp at Q25 and MiXCR, TCRdb reprocessed the public reads and kept productive beta chains. Entries that share a CDR3 protein sequence are merged under the most common genes and DNA. The sample table lists about 87,000 distinct CDR3 sequences, 8% to 10% of them with a count of one. Together, the top ten hold about 3.5% of the sample. Interpreted using the paper, the time point label stands for: pre-sensitization, week 0. The label giving this sample's treatment or condition can be read as: therapeutic diphenylcyclopropenone sensitization with weekly scalp DPC. This material consisted of whole blood, taken in connection with sensitization to the hapten diphenylcyclopropenone (DPC). The receptor source for this set is a woman in her thirties or forties with alopecia areata. Some clones in this sample may be carry-over from other donors' samples.

This clonotype has just a few counts. This rearrangement joins TRBV20-1 to TRBJ2-1; D remains ambiguous. Germline V gene data show CDR1 as DFQATT and CDR2 as SNEGSKA (reference sequence). With 2 bases removed from V and 5 bases from J, the gap between germline ends came to 10 bases. The CDR3 is 13 residues long. The CDR3 is CSARPWVHNEQFF. CDR3 DNA sequence: TGCAGTGCTAGACCCTGGGTACACAATGAGCAGTTCTTC.

The chain joins TRBV2 to TRBJ1-5; D remains unclear. Germline V gene sequence: CDR1 SNHLY, CDR2 FYNNEI. With 6 bases removed from V and 3 bases from J, the gap between germline ends came to 12 bases. This CDR3 spans 14 amino acids. CDR3 bases: TGTGCCAGCAGCCTAATGATAGACAATCAGCCCCAGCATTTT. As protein: CASSLMIDNQPQHF.

This clonotype was recorded at least ten times. The V call is TRBV6-2 or TRBV6-3, the J call TRBJ2-2; 8 positions agree with TRBD1. The J segment lost 7 bases and the V segment lost 2 bases, leaving 6 bases of the junction unmatched. The CDR3 is 15 amino acids. In germline, CDR1 is MNHEY, CDR2 SVGEGT. CDR3 in amino acids: CASSYETGVIGELFF. In DNA, the CDR3 is TGTGCCAGCAGTTACGAGACAGGGGTTATCGGGGAGCTGTTTTTT.

This clonotype has at least ten counts. The CDR3 DNA reads as TGTGCCAGCAGCCAGAACCCCGGAGGGGCTTTCTTT. Its protein is CASSQNPGGAFF. The rearrangement links TRBV14 to TRBJ1-1; D remains ambiguous. The germline V gene has CDR1 SGHDN and CDR2 FVKESK. The CDR3 is 12 amino acids. Between the trimmed V and J ends, which lost 3 bases and 11 bases, there was a span of 13 bases. Filled out from reference TRBV14 and TRBJ1-1, the complete variable domain reads EAGVTQFPSHSVIEKGQTVTLRCDPISGHDNLYWYRRVMGKEIKFLLHFVKESKQDESGMPNNRFLAERTGGTYSTLKVQPAELEDSGVYFCASSQNPGGAFFGQGTRLTVV.

In this sample, this clonotype turned up many times. This rearrangement joins TRBV2 to TRBJ2-5; D is uncertain. Between the trimmed V and J ends, which lost 3 bases and 4 bases, there was a span of 18 bases. In germline, CDR1 is SNHLY, CDR2 FYNNEI. The length of the CDR3 is 16 residues. Here the CDR3 reads CASSDGQAERLETQYF. For the CDR3, the DNA is TGTGCCAGCAGTGATGGTCAGGCGGAACGTCTAGAGACCCAGTACTTC.

This clonotype showed up many times. The chain has TRBV2 and TRBJ2-5; the match to TRBD1 covers 7 bases. Germline-derived CDR1 and CDR2 are SNHLY and FYNNEI. V trimming: 4 bases; J trimming: 4 bases; junction bases outside the gene matches: 6. This CDR3 spans 14 amino acids. CDR3 nucleotide sequence: TGTGCCAGCAGTGCACAGGGGATGGGAGAGACCCAGTACTTC. Its protein product is CASSAQGMGETQYF.

This clonotype was recorded a few times. The CDR3 here is CASSPGTEFGAGANVLTF. In DNA, the CDR3 is TGTGCCAGCAGCCCCGGGACAGAGTTCGGGGCCGGGGCCAACGTCCTGACTTTC. The J gene is TRBJ2-6, the V gene TRBV7-9; 7 nucleotides line up with TRBD1. CDR1 and CDR2 (germline): SEHNR, FQNEAQ (reference sequence). The junction had 14 bases not matched to a gene; V was cut back by 5 bases and J by 4 bases. This CDR3 region has 18 residues.

On this clonotype: A read error is possible here, since a much larger clone lies one base away. The V call is TRBV11-2, the J call TRBJ1-1; D gene ambiguous. CDR1 is SGHAT and CDR2 is FQNNGV in the germline V gene. This CDR3 is 14 amino acids long. Trimming removed 2 bases at V and 4 bases at J, with 11 bases between. The CDR3 sequence is CASSLSFMSTEAFF. The CDR3 DNA follows: TGTGCCAGCAGCTTAAGCTTCATGAGCACTGAAGCTTTCTTT.

This clonotype was counted only a few times. The V gene is TRBV5-6, the J gene TRBJ1-1; D is perhaps TRBD1 (6 bases). Germline loops: CDR1 SGHDT, CDR2 YYEEEE. CDR3 length: 16 residues. V lost 3 bases and J 3 bases, leaving 18 bases between the germline ends. CDR3 amino acids: CASSSVLRQEYTEAFF. CDR3 bases: TGTGCCAGCAGCTCGGTGCTGAGACAGGAATACACTGAAGCTTTCTTT.

There are a few counts of this clonotype. The V gene is TRBV20-1, the J gene TRBJ1-5; D is perhaps TRBD1 (5 bases). The CDR3 sequence is 18 residues long. V gave up 7 bases and J gave up 2 bases, with 27 bases separating them. Germline CDR1 and CDR2: DFQATT and SNEGSKA (reference sequence). CDR3 protein: CSVGLTGTLGVGNQPQHF. For the CDR3, the DNA is TGCAGTGTTGGGCTAACCGGGACGCTGGGTGTGGGCAATCAGCCCCAGCATTTT.

Of note for this clonotype: One end of the junction is discordant with germline, which a read error may explain. The gene calls are TRBV7-7 and TRBJ2-5, with 9 bases lining up with TRBD1. CDR1 SSHAT and CDR2 FNYEAQ come from the germline V gene (reference sequence). The CDR3 length is 18 residues. CDR3 bases: TGTGCTAGCAGCCCGAGGGGGGACAGCCCTACAGGGGGCGAGACCCAGTACTTC. As protein: CASSPRGDSPTGGETQYF.

In this sample, this clonotype turned up many times. The chain joins TRBV4-3 to TRBJ2-1; a possible D gene is TRBD1 (5 bases). Germline lookup yields CDR1 LGHNA and CDR2 YSLEER. Trimming shortened V by 0 bases and J by 1 base, and 10 bases separated the two germline ends. This CDR3 comprises 16 residues. The CDR3 is CASSQDRGLSYNEQFF. The DNA for the CDR3 is TGCGCCAGCAGCCAAGATAGGGGTTTATCCTACAATGAGCAGTTCTTC.

This clonotype showed up many times. V and J are TRBV7-9 and TRBJ1-2, with TRBD1 as a possible D gene (5 bases). This CDR3 has 14 residues. Trimming removed 0 bases at V and 7 bases at J, with 12 bases between. Germline values: CDR1 SEHNR, CDR2 FQNEAQ (reference sequence). CDR3 protein: CASSLALGGIGYTF. CDR3 sequence (DNA): TGTGCCAGCAGCTTAGCCCTGGGGGGTATTGGCTACACCTTC.

This rearrangement joins TRBV7-9 to TRBJ1-1; D uncertain. The CDR3 runs to 11 residues. Germline values: CDR1 SEHNR, CDR2 FQNEAQ (reference sequence). Between the trimmed V and J ends, which lost 5 bases and 11 bases, there was a span of 12 bases. The CDR3 bases are TGTGCCAGCAGCCACAGACAATACGCTTTCTTT. Protein: CASSHRQYAFF. Looking up the rest from reference TRBV7-9 and TRBJ1-1 gives the full variable domain: DTGVSQNPRHKITKRGQNVTFRCDPISEHNRLYWYRQTLGQGPEFLTYFQNEAQLEKSRLLSDRFSAERPKGSFSTLEIQRTEQGDSAMYLCASSHRQYAFFGQGTRLTVV.

This clonotype has at least ten counts. V and J are TRBV20-1 and TRBJ2-7; TRBD1 might be the D (5 bases). This CDR3 spans 13 amino acids. V dropped 1 base and J dropped 3 bases, with 10 bases sitting between them. Looked up from germline, CDR1 is DFQATT and CDR2 is SNEGSKA (reference sequence). CDR3 DNA sequence: TGCAGTGCTAGAGGACAGACCCGCTACGAGCAGTACTTC. Encoded protein: CSARGQTRYEQYF.

This clonotype was recorded many times. The J gene is TRBJ2-7, the V gene TRBV5-1; 9 nucleotides align to TRBD1. The CDR3 is made up of 16 amino acids. The trim removed 3 bases at V and 2 bases at J, leaving 9 bases unmatched. Germline-derived CDR1 and CDR2 are SGHRS and YFSETQ. The CDR3 region is CASSSAGTGFTYEQYF. In nucleotides, the CDR3 is TGCGCCAGCAGCTCGGCCGGGACAGGGTTCACCTACGAGCAGTACTTC.

The rearrangement links TRBV7-9 to TRBJ1-1; no definite D call. This CDR3 spans 13 amino acids. Germline CDR1 reads SEHNR; CDR2 reads FQNEAQ (reference sequence). V lost 1 base and J 10 bases, leaving 13 bases between the germline ends. CDR3 sequence reads: CASSLVMEVGAFF. CDR3 in DNA: TGTGCCAGCAGCTTAGTGATGGAGGTGGGAGCTTTCTTT.

This clonotype was counted between two and nine times. CDR3 sequence (DNA): TGTGCCTGGAGTCGTTTCCGATCCGGGGTCTATGGCTACACCTTC. Amino acids: CAWSRFRSGVYGYTF. The chain links TRBV30 to TRBJ1-2; D is undetermined. The V end was cut by 2 bases, the J end by 4 bases, with 17 bases between. The V gene's germline CDR1 is GTSNPN and CDR2 SVGIG (reference sequence). The length of the CDR3 is 15 residues.

This clonotype was counted many times. The CDR3 region has the DNA TGTGCCAGCAGTGGGGGCCCGGGACTGAACACTGAAGCTTTCTTT. Protein product: CASSGGPGLNTEAFF. V and J are TRBV2 and TRBJ1-1; TRBD1 is a possible D gene (5 bases). The germline CDR1 and CDR2 sequences are SNHLY and FYNNEI. The CDR3 totals 15 residues. Trimming cost V 4 bases and J 0 bases, with 12 bases left between them.

In this sample, this clonotype turned up many times. The CDR3, as DNA: TGCGCCAGCAGCCAAGAAGCACGTGCAGGGGGCTTCTCCTACGAGCAGTACTTC. Protein: CASSQEARAGGFSYEQYF. The chain carries TRBV4-1 and TRBJ2-7, with 8 bases matching TRBD1. J lost 0 bases, V lost 0 bases, and 10 bases had no gene match. The CDR3 contains 18 residues. The germline V gene encodes CDR1 MGHRA and CDR2 YSYEKL.

About this clonotype: A read error may explain this, as a much larger clone is one base away. The rearrangement uses TRBV11-2 and TRBJ2-1, with 10 bases matching TRBD2. Germline V lookup: CDR1 SGHAT, CDR2 FQNNGV. This CDR3 is built from 15 residues. This chain's CDR3 is CACSLSGGEYNEQFF. The CDR3 nucleotides read TGTGCCTGCAGTTTAAGCGGGGGGGAATACAATGAGCAGTTCTTC.

The table lists this clonotype with a few counts. CDR3 loop: CAISESEEQYF. The CDR3 DNA reads TGTGCCATCAGTGAGTCGGAGGAGCAGTACTTC. The rearrangement links TRBV10-3 to TRBJ2-7; no definite D call. The CDR3 contains 11 residues. Trimming took 0 bases from V and 7 from J, leaving 4 bases between them. Germline V gene sequence: CDR1 ENHRY, CDR2 SYGVKD.

This clonotype has a count of ten or more. The chain uses TRBV6-2 or TRBV6-3 and TRBJ1-5, with 8 nucleotides matching TRBD1. Germline-derived CDR1 and CDR2 are MNHEY and SVGEGT. Losses at the gene ends were 7 bases for V and 5 bases for J; bases not matched to a gene: 4. The CDR3 consists of 13 residues. The CDR3 DNA follows: TGTGCCAGCACCAAGACAGGGGATCAGCCCCAGCATTTT. Translation gives CASTKTGDQPQHF.

This clonotype was seen a few times. The chain has TRBV28 and TRBJ2-3; tentative D call: TRBD2 (6 bases). Germline CDR1 MDHEN, CDR2 SYDVKM. The CDR3 extends over 14 amino acids. With 9 bases removed from V and 2 bases from J, the gap between germline ends came to 15 bases. The CDR3 here is CASYGGTNTDTQYF. Written as DNA, the CDR3 is TGTGCCAGTTATGGGGGGACGAACACAGATACGCAGTATTTT.

This clonotype was seen a few times. The V gene is TRBV6-2 or TRBV6-3, the J gene TRBJ1-1; no reliable D call. Trimming removed 6 bases from V and 0 bases from J, with 8 bases in between. Germline V gene lookup returns CDR1 MNHEY and CDR2 SVGEGT. The CDR3 runs to 13 residues. The CDR3 sequence is CASSRVMNTEAFF. DNA of the CDR3: TGTGCCAGCAGCCGAGTCATGAACACTGAAGCTTTCTTT.

The sample holds many counts of this clonotype. The rearrangement links TRBV28 to TRBJ1-6, with D hard to call. This CDR3 is 14 amino acids long. Trimming cost V 6 bases and J 0 bases, with 6 bases left between them. Per the germline V gene, CDR1 is MDHEN and CDR2 is SYDVKM. The CDR3 nucleotides read TGTGCCAGCAGCCGCTCCTCCTATAATTCACCCCTCCACTTT. Residues: CASSRSSYNSPLHF.

This clonotype was seen more than once but under ten times. Relative to the germline gene, one junction end is altered; a read error may explain this. This chain links TRBV14 with TRBJ1-2; maybe TRBD1 (5 bases). The CDR3 contains 20 residues. Germline CDR1 is SGHDN and CDR2 is FVKESK. As DNA, the CDR3 is TGTGCCAGCAGCCAAGAAGGGTTCGCTGCCCGGGGCTCCTCTAACTACGGCTACACCTTC. Translating it yields CASSQEGFAARGSSNYGYTF.

This clonotype was seen many times. The chain recombines TRBV3-1 with TRBJ1-1; TRBD1 matches 8 bases. Unmatched junction bases numbered 4, after V lost 0 bases and J lost 1 base. The germline V gene has CDR1 LGHDT and CDR2 YNNKEL (reference sequence). The CDR3 loop spans 16 amino acids. CDR3 amino acids: CASSQDRTGGNTEAFF. As DNA, the CDR3 is TGTGCCAGCAGCCAAGATAGAACAGGGGGGAACACTGAAGCTTTCTTT.

This clonotype was detected ten times or more. This chain links TRBV18 with TRBJ1-5; no definite D call. V was trimmed by 2 bases and J by 10 bases, leaving 18 bases between them. CDR3 length equals 15 residues. Germline CDR1 is KGHSH and CDR2 is LQKENI. The CDR3 nucleotides are TGTGCCAGCTCACCATATGCCGGGGTCGGGGATCCCCAGCATTTT. Residues: CASSPYAGVGDPQHF. Complete variable domain (other parts from reference TRBV18 and TRBJ1-5): NAGVMQNPRHLVRRRGQEARLRCSPMKGHSHVYWYRQLPEEGLKFMVYLQKENIIDESGMPKERFSAEFPKEGPSILRIQQVVRGDSAAYFCASSPYAGVGDPQHFGDGTRLSIL.

This clonotype occurred many times. The chain joins TRBV4-3 to TRBJ2-4; TRBD1 matches at 7 bases. Per germline, CDR1 LGHNA and CDR2 YSLEER. The trim removed 4 bases at V and 1 base at J, leaving 4 bases unmatched. CDR3 size: 15 residues. CDR3 coding DNA: TGCGCCAGCAGCCCTGGGACAGCCGCCAAAAACATTCAGTACTTC. This codes for CASSPGTAAKNIQYF.

A note on this clonotype: A much larger clone is a single base away; this may be a read error. The rearrangement links TRBV12-3 or TRBV12-4 to TRBJ2-3, with D perhaps matching TRBD1 or TRBD2 (5 bases each). CDR3 length: 16 amino acids. The ends were cut back, 5 bases at V and 4 bases at J, with 19 bases in the middle. The CDR3 is CASSTRDPLPPDTQYF. In DNA, the CDR3 is TGTGCCAGCAGTACACGGGACCCCCTCCCCCCAGATACGCAGTATTTT.

This clonotype was counted ten times or more. In DNA form, the CDR3 reads TGCAGCGTTGAAGTACGGGGGAGCGGGGAGCTGTTTTTT. Encoded protein: CSVEVRGSGELFF. The rearrangement joins TRBV29-1 to TRBJ2-2; D is possibly TRBD2 (6 bases). V lost 1 base and J lost 7, with 10 bases in between. The CDR3 totals 13 residues. Germline CDR1 and CDR2: SQVTM and ANQGSEA.